Listed below are T cell receptor beta chains from one sample, sequenced in a study of T cells in Graves' hyperthyroidism and ophthalmopathy. TCRdb re-called the multiplex PCR reads with MiXCR, one entry per CDR3 protein. The data hold under 400,000 distinct CDR3 sequences, with 13% observed a single time. The sample was blood. The receptors were gathered from a woman younger than 35 with Graves' hyperthyroidism. The CDR3 runs from the conserved cysteine through the conserved F or W. D genes are given only for firm matches. For some rows the clone size is stated as once, few or many, or as a class when expanded; others skip it.

>.|TRBJ2-3|TRBV29-1|once
CSVTRMIADTQYF
TGCAGCGTAACCCGGATGATTGCAGATACGCAGTATTTT
>TRBD1|TRBJ2-1|TRBV6-5|few
CASSYRTGESSYNEQFF
TGTGCCAGCAGTTACCGGACAGGCGAAAGCTCCTACAATGAGCAGTTCTTC
>.|TRBJ2-5|TRBV6-2/TRBV6-3|many
CASRLPLRGTVYQETQYF
TGTGCCAGCAGACTACCCCTCCGAGGGACGGTTTACCAAGAGACCCAGTACTTC
>.|TRBJ2-1|TRBV6-2/TRBV6-3|.
CASSSPQREQFF
TGTGCCAGCAGTTCGCCCCAGCGGGAGCAGTTCTTC
>TRBD1|TRBJ2-2|TRBV2|many
CASSEGRGRTGELFF
TGTGCCAGCAGTGAGGGCAGGGGGCGGACCGGGGAGCTGTTTTTT
>TRBD1|TRBJ1-3|TRBV28|many
CASSLLGQTRNTIYF
TGTGCCAGCAGTTTATTGGGACAGACTAGAAACACCATATATTTT
>.|TRBJ2-5|TRBV10-2|many
CASSGLAEYQETQYF
TGCGCCAGCAGTGGGCTAGCAGAGTACCAAGAGACCCAGTACTTC
>.|TRBJ2-1|TRBV4-1|few
CASSQVSRIRGLVNEQFF
TGCGCCAGCAGCCAAGTTTCGAGGATCCGGGGTCTCGTAAATGAGCAGTTCTTC
>TRBD2|TRBJ2-1|TRBV2|many
CASSMIAGAPNEQFF
TGTGCCAGCAGTATGATAGCGGGAGCCCCCAATGAGCAGTTCTTC
>.|TRBJ1-6|TRBV3-1|many
CASSQSYNSPLHF
TGTGCCAGCAGCCAAAGTTATAATTCACCCCTCCACTTT
>TRBD2|TRBJ2-2|TRBV2|many
CASSERAGAGELFF
TGTGCCAGCAGTGAGCGGGCGGGAGCGGGGGAGCTGTTTTTT
>TRBD1|TRBJ1-1|TRBV6-9|.
CASSFKGQANTEAFF
TGTGCCAGCAGTTTTAAAGGACAGGCGAACACTGAAGCTTTCTTT
>TRBD2|TRBJ2-1|TRBV30|.
CAWRAGGSDEQFF
TGTGCCTGGAGAGCGGGAGGGTCGGATGAGCAGTTCTTC
>TRBD1|TRBJ1-1|TRBV5-1|many
CASSSRTGGNTEAFF
TGCGCCAGCAGCTCCCGGACAGGGGGGAACACTGAAGCTTTCTTT
>.|TRBJ2-2|TRBV3-1|many
CASSPRWLAANTGELFF
TGTGCCAGCAGCCCCCGTTGGCTAGCCGCAAACACCGGGGAGCTGTTTTTT
>.|TRBJ1-1|TRBV13|many
CASSRGLPNTEAFF
TGTGCCAGCAGCCGGGGGTTGCCGAACACTGAAGCTTTCTTT
>TRBD1|TRBJ1-5|TRBV19|many
CASSPTGQGAGQPQHF
TGTGCCAGTAGTCCGACGGGACAGGGTGCCGGACAGCCCCAGCATTTT
>.|TRBJ2-5|TRBV3-1|many
CASTGQGQETQYF
TGTGCCAGCACAGGACAAGGACAAGAGACCCAGTACTTC
>.|TRBJ2-2|TRBV30|few
CAWSVVGIGTGELFF
TGTGCCTGGAGTGTAGTCGGGATCGGGACCGGGGAGCTGTTTTTT
>.|TRBJ1-2|TRBV6-1|many
CASSNDFRAYLSVSGYTF
TGTGCCAGCAGTAACGACTTCAGAGCCTACCTCAGTGTGTCGGGCTACACCTTC
>.|TRBJ1-6|TRBV4-2|.
CASSRSNSPLHF
TGTGCCAGCAGCCGCAGTAATTCACCCCTCCACTTT
>.|TRBJ1-5|TRBV19|.
CASSKGRTPAAEPQHF
TGTGCCAGTAGTAAGGGCCGTACCCCCGCAGCGGAGCCCCAGCATTTT
>.|TRBJ1-1|TRBV6-1|many
CASGWGFEAFF
TGTGCCAGCGGTTGGGGATTCGAAGCTTTCTTT
>.|TRBJ1-1|TRBV2|.
CASGRRGASTEAFF
TGTGCCAGCGGGAGACGGGGGGCATCGACTGAAGCTTTCTTT
>TRBD2|TRBJ2-1|TRBV27|many
CASSTNSGAQFF
TGTGCCAGCAGTACCAATAGCGGGGCGCAGTTCTTC
>.|TRBJ2-7|TRBV7-6|many
CASSFLGGVNEQYF
TGTGCCAGCAGCTTTCTCGGCGGGGTGAACGAGCAGTACTTC
>TRBD1|TRBJ1-2|TRBV28|many
CASSSPEGGSSLSGYTF
TGTGCCAGCAGTTCGCCCGAAGGGGGCTCTTCTTTGTCCGGCTACACCTTC
>.|TRBJ2-7|TRBV7-2|many
CASSFAGGGSREQYF
TGTGCCAGCAGCTTCGCCGGGGGCGGCTCTCGGGAGCAGTACTTC
>.|TRBJ2-3|TRBV28|many
CASRRSIDTQYF
TGTGCCAGTAGGCGATCGATAGATACGCAGTATTTT
>.|TRBJ1-1|TRBV4-3|.
CASSQTVVSAEGKGEAFF
TGCGCCAGCAGCCAGACGGTTGTCTCTGCAGAGGGTAAGGGTGAAGCTTTCTTT
>.|TRBJ1-1|TRBV7-3|many
CASSLSGPNTEAFF
TGTGCCAGCAGCTTGTCAGGGCCGAACACTGAAGCTTTCTTT
>TRBD1|TRBJ2-5|TRBV20-1|.
CSATEGQGAGETQYF
TGCAGTGCTACGGAAGGACAGGGGGCTGGGGAGACCCAGTACTTC
>.|TRBJ2-1|TRBV12-3/TRBV12-4|many
CASSLRRAYYNEQFF
TGTGCCAGCAGTTTACGGCGGGCGTACTACAATGAGCAGTTCTTC
>.|TRBJ2-5|TRBV12-3/TRBV12-4|many
CASSTQAETQYF
TGTGCCAGCAGCACACAGGCAGAGACCCAGTACTTC
>TRBD1|TRBJ2-5|TRBV12-3/TRBV12-4|once
CASSLTGGSETQYF
TGTGCCAGCAGTTTGACAGGGGGGTCGGAGACCCAGTACTTC
>.|TRBJ1-6|TRBV2|many
CASKKGVTLHF
TGTGCCAGCAAGAAGGGGGTTACCCTCCACTTT
>.|TRBJ1-4|TRBV24-1|few
CAPRIVNEKLFF
TGTGCCCCGCGGATAGTTAATGAAAAACTGTTTTTT
>.|TRBJ1-4|TRBV28|many
CASSLDLQGANEKLFF
TGTGCCAGCAGTTTAGATTTACAGGGTGCTAATGAAAAACTGTTTTTT
>.|TRBJ1-2|TRBV6-1|many
CASSFVGQSFGTHGYTF
TGTGCCAGCAGTTTCGTAGGACAATCTTTCGGCACTCATGGCTACACCTTC
>TRBD1|TRBJ2-7|TRBV7-2|few
CASTSDRASYEQYF
TGTGCCAGCACATCCGACAGGGCCTCCTACGAGCAGTACTTC
>.|TRBJ1-3|TRBV4-1|.
CASRTYYRPSGNTIYF
TGCGCCAGCAGAACCTACTACCGACCCTCTGGAAACACCATATATTTT
>TRBD1|TRBJ2-2|TRBV5-8|.
CVSSTGTEMGTGELFF
TGTGTCAGCAGCACGGGGACAGAGATGGGCACCGGGGAGCTGTTTTTT
>.|TRBJ1-4|TRBV6-1|many
CASSVSLSTNEKLFF
TGTGCCAGCAGCGTCTCTTTATCAACTAATGAAAAACTGTTTTTT
>.|TRBJ1-1|TRBV5-1|.
CASSRGAMNTEAFF
TGCGCCAGCAGTCGGGGGGCGATGAACACTGAAGCTTTCTTT
>.|TRBJ1-4|TRBV3-1|.
CASSRSRGGLNEKLFF
TGTGCCAGCAGCCGATCCCGGGGTGGCCTTAATGAAAAACTGTTTTTT
>.|TRBJ2-6|TRBV25-1|few
CASTRTGANVLTF
TGTGCCAGCACAAGGACTGGGGCCAACGTCCTGACTTTC
>.|TRBJ2-2|TRBV12-3/TRBV12-4|many
CASRRFRGQNTGELFF
TGTGCCAGCCGGCGATTCCGGGGCCAGAACACCGGGGAGCTGTTTTTT
>.|TRBJ2-2|TRBV18|.
CASSPPFNALGTGELFF
TGTGCCAGCTCACCACCTTTTAACGCGTTGGGAACCGGGGAGCTGTTTTTT
>.|TRBJ1-3|TRBV20-1|.
CSGSGYSVGNTIYF
TGCAGTGGGTCCGGATACTCTGTGGGAAACACCATATATTTT
>.|TRBJ1-5|TRBV2|many
CASSDSYSNQPQHF
TGTGCCAGCAGTGACAGCTATAGCAATCAGCCCCAGCATTTT
>TRBD2|TRBJ2-3|TRBV14|many
CASSQALGLASTDTQYF
TGTGCCAGCAGCCAAGCCTTAGGACTAGCGAGCACAGATACGCAGTATTTT
>.|TRBJ2-7|TRBV29-1|.
CSVLVYEQYF
TGCAGCGTTCTGGTCTACGAGCAGTACTTC
>TRBD2|TRBJ2-7|TRBV20-1|.
CSARDRRGGATSNEQYF
TGCAGTGCTAGAGACCGCCGCGGGGGGGCAACTAGCAATGAGCAGTACTTC
>.|TRBJ1-5|TRBV19|few
CASSIVTGGNQPQHF
TGTGCCAGTAGTATAGTGACAGGAGGTAATCAGCCCCAGCATTTT
>TRBD1|TRBJ1-1|TRBV27|many
CASSLWAGGNTEAFF
TGTGCCAGCAGTTTATGGGCAGGGGGGAACACTGAAGCTTTCTTT
>.|TRBJ1-3|TRBV5-1|many
CASSIDRSSGNTIYF
TGCGCCAGCAGCATAGACCGGAGCTCTGGAAACACCATATATTTT
>TRBD1|TRBJ1-2|TRBV2|few
CANTGGSNYGYTF
TGTGCCAACACAGGGGGGAGTAACTATGGCTACACCTTC
>.|TRBJ1-1|TRBV2|many
CASRSNRDTEAFF
TGTGCCAGCAGATCGAACAGGGACACTGAAGCTTTCTTT
>.|TRBJ1-6|TRBV27|.
CASSLYPEANSPLHF
TGTGCCAGCAGTTTATACCCGGAGGCGAATTCACCCCTCCACTTT
>TRBD2|TRBJ2-1|TRBV2|.
CASSETSGLYNEQFF
TGTGCCAGCAGTGAAACTAGCGGATTATACAATGAGCAGTTCTTC